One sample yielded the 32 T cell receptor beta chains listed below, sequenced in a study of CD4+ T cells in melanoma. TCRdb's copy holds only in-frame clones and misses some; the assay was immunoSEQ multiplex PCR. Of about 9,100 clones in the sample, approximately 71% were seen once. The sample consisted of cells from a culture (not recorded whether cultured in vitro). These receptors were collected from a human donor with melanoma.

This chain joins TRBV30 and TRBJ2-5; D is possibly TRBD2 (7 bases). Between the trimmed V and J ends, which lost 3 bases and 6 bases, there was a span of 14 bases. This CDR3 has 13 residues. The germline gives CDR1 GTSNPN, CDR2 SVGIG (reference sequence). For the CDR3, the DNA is TGTGCCTGGAGCTTACAGGGAGGGCAGACCCAGTACTTC. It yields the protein CAWSLQGGQTQYF.

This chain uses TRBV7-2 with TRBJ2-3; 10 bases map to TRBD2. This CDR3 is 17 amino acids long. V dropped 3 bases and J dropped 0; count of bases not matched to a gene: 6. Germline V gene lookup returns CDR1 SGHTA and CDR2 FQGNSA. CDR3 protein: CASSFVRLAGSTDTQYF. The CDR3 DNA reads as TGTGCCAGCAGCTTCGTGCGACTAGCGGGTAGCACAGATACGCAGTATTTT.

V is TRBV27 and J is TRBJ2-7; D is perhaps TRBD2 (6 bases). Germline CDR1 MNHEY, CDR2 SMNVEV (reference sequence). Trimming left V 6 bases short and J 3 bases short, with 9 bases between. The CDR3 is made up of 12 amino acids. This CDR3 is CASRSGLYEQYF. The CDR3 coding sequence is TGTGCCAGCAGATCGGGACTCTACGAGCAGTACTTC.

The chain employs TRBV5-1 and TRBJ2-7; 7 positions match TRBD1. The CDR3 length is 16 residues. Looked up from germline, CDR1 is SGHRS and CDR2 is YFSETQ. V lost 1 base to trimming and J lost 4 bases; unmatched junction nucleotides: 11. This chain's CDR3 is CASSLTPTGTAYEQYF. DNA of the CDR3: TGCGCCAGCAGCTTGACACCGACAGGGACGGCTTACGAGCAGTACTTC.

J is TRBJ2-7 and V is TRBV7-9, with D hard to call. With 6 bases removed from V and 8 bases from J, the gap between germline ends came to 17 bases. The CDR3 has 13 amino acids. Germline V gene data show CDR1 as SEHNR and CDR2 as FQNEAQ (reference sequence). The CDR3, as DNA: TGTGCCAGCAGACCCCGGGCTTCACCCAAGCAGTACTTC. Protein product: CASRPRASPKQYF.

DNA for the CDR3: TGTGCCAGTGCCATGGTTGGTAGCAATCAGCCCCAGCATTTT. Protein: CASAMVGSNQPQHF. This chain joins TRBV19 and TRBJ1-5; D is unclear. Trimming cost V 8 bases and J 0 bases, with 11 bases left between them. Germline CDR1 and CDR2: LNHDA and SQIVND (reference sequence). The CDR3 extends over 14 amino acids.

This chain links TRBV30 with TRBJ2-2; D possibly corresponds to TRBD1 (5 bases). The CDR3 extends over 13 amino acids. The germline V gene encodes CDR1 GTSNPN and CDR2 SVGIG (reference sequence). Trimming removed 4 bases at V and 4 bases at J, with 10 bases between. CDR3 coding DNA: TGTGCCTGGAACCCTGACAGCACCGGGGAGCTGTTTTTT. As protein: CAWNPDSTGELFF.

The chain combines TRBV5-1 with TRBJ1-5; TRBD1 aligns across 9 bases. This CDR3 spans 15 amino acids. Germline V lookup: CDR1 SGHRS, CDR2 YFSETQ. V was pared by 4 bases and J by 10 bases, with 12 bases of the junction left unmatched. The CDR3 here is CASSLLGQGASPQHF. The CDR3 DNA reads TGCGCCAGCAGCCTCCTGGGACAGGGAGCATCCCCCCAGCATTTT.

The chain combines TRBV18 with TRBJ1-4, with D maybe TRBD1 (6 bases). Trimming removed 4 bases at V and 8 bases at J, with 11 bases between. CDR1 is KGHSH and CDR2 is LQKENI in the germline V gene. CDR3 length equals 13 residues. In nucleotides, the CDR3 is TGTGCCAGCTCACGGGCAGGGGACGAAAAACTGTTTTTT. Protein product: CASSRAGDEKLFF.

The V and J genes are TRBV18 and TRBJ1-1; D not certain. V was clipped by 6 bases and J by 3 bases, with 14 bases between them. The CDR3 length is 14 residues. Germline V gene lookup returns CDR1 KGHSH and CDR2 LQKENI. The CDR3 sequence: CASSLEVGHTEAFF. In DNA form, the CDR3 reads TGTGCCAGCTCCCTCGAGGTAGGACACACTGAAGCTTTCTTT.

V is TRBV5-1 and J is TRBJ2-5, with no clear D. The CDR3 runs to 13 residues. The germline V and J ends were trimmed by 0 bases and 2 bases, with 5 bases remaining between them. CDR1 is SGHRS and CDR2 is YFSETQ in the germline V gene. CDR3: CASSLEPQETQYF. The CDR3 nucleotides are TGCGCCAGCAGCTTGGAGCCTCAAGAGACCCAGTACTTC.

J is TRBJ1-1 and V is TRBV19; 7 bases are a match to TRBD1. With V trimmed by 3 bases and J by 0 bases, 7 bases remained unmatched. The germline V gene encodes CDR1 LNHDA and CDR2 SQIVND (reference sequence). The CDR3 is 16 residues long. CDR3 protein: CASSIVEQGMNTEAFF. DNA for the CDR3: TGTGCCAGTAGTATCGTCGAACAGGGGATGAACACTGAAGCTTTCTTT.

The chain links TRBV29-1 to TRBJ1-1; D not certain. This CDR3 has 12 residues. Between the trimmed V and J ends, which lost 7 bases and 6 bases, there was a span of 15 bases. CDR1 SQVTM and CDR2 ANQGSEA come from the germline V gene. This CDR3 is CSALGLEAEAFF. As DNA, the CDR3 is TGCAGCGCCCTCGGCCTGGAGGCTGAAGCTTTCTTT.

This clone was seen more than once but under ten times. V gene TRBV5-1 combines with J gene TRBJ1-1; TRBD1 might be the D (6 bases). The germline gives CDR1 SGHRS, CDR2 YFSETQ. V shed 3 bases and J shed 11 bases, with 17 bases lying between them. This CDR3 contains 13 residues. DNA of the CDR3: TGCGCCAGCAGCTCTTCAAATTCAGGGGCCGCTTTCTTT. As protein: CASSSSNSGAAFF.

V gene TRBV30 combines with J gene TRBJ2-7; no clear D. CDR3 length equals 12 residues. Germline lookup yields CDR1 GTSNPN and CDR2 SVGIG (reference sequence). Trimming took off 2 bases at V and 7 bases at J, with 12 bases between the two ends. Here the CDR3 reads CAWSLVLNEQYF. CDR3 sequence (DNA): TGTGCCTGGAGTCTTGTACTTAATGAGCAGTACTTC.

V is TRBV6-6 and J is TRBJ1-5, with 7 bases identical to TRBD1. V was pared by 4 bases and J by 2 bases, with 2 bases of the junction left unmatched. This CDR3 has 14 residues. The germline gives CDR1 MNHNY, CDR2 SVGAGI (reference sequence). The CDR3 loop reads CASSFTGGNQPQHF. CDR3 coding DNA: TGTGCCAGCAGTTTCACAGGGGGCAATCAGCCCCAGCATTTT.

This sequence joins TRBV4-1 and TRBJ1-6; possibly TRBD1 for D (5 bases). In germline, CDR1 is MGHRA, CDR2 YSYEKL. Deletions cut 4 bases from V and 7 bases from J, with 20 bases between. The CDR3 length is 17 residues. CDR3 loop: CASSRAGTQNPNSPLHF. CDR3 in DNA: TGCGCCAGCAGCCGGGCCGGGACGCAAAACCCCAATTCACCCCTCCACTTT.

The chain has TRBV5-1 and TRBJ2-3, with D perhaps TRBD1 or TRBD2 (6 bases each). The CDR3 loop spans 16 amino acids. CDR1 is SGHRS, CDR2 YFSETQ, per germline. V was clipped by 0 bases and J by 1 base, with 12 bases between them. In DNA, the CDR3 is TGCGCCAGCAGCTTGGGATGGGGGGCAGGCACAGATACGCAGTATTTT. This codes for CASSLGWGAGTDTQYF.

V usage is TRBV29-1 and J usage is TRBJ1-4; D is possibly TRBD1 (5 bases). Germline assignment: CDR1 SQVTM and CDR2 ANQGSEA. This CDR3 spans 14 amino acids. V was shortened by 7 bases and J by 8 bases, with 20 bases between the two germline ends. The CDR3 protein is CSARPGGSGEKLFF. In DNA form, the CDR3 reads TGCAGCGCCAGACCGGGGGGAAGTGGGGAAAAACTGTTTTTT.

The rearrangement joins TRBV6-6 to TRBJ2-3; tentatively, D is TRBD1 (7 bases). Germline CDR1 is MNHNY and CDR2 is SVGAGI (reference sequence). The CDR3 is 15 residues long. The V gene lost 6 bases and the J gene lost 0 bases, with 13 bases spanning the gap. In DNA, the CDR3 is TGTGCCAGCAGAGCACAGGGGACTAGCACAGATACGCAGTATTTT. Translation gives CASRAQGTSTDTQYF.

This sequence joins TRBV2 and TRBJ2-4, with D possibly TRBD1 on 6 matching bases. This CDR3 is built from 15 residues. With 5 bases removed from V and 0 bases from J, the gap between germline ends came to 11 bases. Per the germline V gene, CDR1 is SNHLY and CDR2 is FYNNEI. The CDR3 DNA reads TGTGCCAGCAGTAACAGGGATATAGCCAAAAACATTCAGTACTTC. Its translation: CASSNRDIAKNIQYF. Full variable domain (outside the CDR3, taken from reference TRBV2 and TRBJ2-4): EPEVTQTPSHQVTQMGQEVILRCVPISNHLYFYWYRQILGQKVEFLVSFYNNEISEKSEIFDDQFSVERPDGSNFTLKIRSTKLEDSAMYFCASSNRDIAKNIQYFGAGTRLSVL.

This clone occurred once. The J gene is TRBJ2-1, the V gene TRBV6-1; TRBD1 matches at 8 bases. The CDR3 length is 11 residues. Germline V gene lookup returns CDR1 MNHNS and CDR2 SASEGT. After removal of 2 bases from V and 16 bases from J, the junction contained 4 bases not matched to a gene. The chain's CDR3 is CASSERGQVFF. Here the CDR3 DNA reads TGTGCCAGCAGTGAAAGGGGACAGGTATTCTTC.

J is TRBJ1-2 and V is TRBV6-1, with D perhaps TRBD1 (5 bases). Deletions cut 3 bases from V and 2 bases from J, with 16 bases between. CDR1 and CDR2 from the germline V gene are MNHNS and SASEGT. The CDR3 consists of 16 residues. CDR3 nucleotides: TGTGCCAGCAGTGACCCTTTCGGGACCAGAAACTATGGCTACACCTTC. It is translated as CASSDPFGTRNYGYTF.

DNA for the CDR3: TGTGCCAGCAGCGACTCCCTCCTAGCGAATGAGCAGTTCTTC. Protein sequence: CASSDSLLANEQFF. V is TRBV9 and J is TRBJ2-1, with D tentatively TRBD2 (6 bases). This CDR3 is 14 amino acids long. The V and J ends lost 3 bases and 7 bases respectively, with 14 bases between them. Germline assignment: CDR1 SGDLS and CDR2 YYNGEE.

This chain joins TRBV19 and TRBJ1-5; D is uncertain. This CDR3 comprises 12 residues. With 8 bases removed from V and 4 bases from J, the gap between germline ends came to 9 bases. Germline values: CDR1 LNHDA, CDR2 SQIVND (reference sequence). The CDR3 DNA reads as TGTGCCAGTCGCCGGAGTAATCAGCCCCAGCATTTT. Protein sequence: CASRRSNQPQHF.

In nucleotides, the CDR3 is TGTGCCAGCAGTCTACAGGGATCTGAGGAGACCCAGTACTTC. Its protein product is CASSLQGSEETQYF. The V call is TRBV6-1, the J call TRBJ2-5; tentatively, D is TRBD1 (6 bases). CDR1 MNHNS and CDR2 SASEGT come from the germline V gene. This CDR3 comprises 14 residues. Trimming shortened V by 5 bases and J by 5 bases, and 15 bases separated the two germline ends.

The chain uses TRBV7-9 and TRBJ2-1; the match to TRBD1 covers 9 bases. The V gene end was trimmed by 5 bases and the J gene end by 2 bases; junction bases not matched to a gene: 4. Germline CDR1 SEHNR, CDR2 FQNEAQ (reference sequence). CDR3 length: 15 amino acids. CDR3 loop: CASSRTGGPYNEQFF. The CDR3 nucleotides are TGTGCCAGCAGCCGTACAGGGGGCCCCTACAATGAGCAGTTCTTC.

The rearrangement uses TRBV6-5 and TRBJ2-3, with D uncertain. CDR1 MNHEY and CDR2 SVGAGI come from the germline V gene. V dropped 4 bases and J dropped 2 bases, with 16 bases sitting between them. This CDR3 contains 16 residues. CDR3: CASSSRPPLYTDTQYF. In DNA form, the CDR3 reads TGTGCCAGCAGTTCCAGACCTCCTTTATACACAGATACGCAGTATTTT.

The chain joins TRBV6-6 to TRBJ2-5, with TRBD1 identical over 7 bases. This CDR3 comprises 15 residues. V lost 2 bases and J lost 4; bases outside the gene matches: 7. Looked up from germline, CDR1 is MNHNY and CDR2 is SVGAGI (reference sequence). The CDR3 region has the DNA TGTGCCAGCAGTTACGGCGGCACAGGGGCAGAGACCCAGTACTTC. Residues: CASSYGGTGAETQYF.

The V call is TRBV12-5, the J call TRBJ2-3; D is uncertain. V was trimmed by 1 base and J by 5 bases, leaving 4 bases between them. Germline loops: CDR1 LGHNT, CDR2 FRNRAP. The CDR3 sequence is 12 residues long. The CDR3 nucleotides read TGTGCTAGTGGTTTGGGGAGAGATACGCAGTATTTT. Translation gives CASGLGRDTQYF.

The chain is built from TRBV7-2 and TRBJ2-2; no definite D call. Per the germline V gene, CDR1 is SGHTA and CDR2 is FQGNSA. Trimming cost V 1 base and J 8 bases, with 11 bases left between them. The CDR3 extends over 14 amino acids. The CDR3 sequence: CASSLVRREGELFF. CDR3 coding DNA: TGTGCCAGCAGCTTAGTTCGGCGTGAAGGGGAGCTGTTTTTT.

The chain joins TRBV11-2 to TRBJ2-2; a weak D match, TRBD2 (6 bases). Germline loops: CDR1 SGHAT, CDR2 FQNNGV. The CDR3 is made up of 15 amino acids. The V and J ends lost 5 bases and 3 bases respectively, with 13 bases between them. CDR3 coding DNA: TGTGCCAGCAGCGAAGGGACTTATTACACCGGGGAGCTGTTTTTT. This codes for CASSEGTYYTGELFF. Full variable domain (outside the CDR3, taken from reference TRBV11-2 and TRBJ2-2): EAGVAQSPRYKIIEKRQSVAFWCNPISGHATLYWYQQILGQGPKLLIQFQNNGVVDDSQLPKDRFSAERLKGVDSTLKIQPAKLEDSAVYLCASSEGTYYTGELFFGEGSRLTVL.